This record concerns one T cell receptor (beta chain) sequence. Trimming cost V 6 bases and J 0 bases; bases outside gene matches: 8. CDR3 length equals 15 residues. Germline lookup yields CDR1 KGHSH and CDR2 LQKENI. This sample was taken from a study of resident and recirculating memory T cells in vitiligo. Libraries were prepared by immunoSEQ multiplex PCR; TCRdb keeps only in-frame clonotypes and omits some of them. The sample has tens of thousands of clones; roughly nine tenths are singletons. J is TRBJ2-7 and V is TRBV18; 7 nucleotides align to TRBD2. The specimen sequenced was blood. The TCR was taken from a male donor with vitiligo. The CDR3 protein is CASSPRDYSSYEQYF. CDR3 in DNA: TGTGCCAGCTCTCCCCGGGACTACAGCTCCTACGAGCAGTACTTC.